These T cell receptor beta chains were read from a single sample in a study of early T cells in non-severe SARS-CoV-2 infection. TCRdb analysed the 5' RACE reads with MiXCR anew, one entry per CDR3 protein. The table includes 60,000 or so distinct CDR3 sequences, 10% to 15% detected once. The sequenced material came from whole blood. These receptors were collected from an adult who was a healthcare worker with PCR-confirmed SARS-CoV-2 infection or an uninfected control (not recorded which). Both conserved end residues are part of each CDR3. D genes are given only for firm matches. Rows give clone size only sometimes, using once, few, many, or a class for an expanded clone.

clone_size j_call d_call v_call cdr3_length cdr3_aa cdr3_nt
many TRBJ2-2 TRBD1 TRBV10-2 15 CASRETGGGTGELFF TGCGCCAGCAGAGAGACAGGGGGTGGGACCGGGGAGCTGTTTTTT
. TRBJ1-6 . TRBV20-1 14 CSARDHVPPSPLHF TGCAGTGCTAGAGATCATGTCCCCCCTTCACCCCTCCACTTT
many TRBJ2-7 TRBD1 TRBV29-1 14 CSVTNRGISYEQYF TGCAGCGTTACGAACAGGGGGATTTCCTACGAGCAGTACTTC
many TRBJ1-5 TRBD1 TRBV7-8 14 CASSPGQNNQPQHF TGTGCCAGCAGCCCGGGACAGAACAATCAGCCCCAGCATTTT
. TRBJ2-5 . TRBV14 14 CASSHPGRSETQYF TGTGCCAGCAGCCATCCAGGGCGGTCCGAGACCCAGTACTTC
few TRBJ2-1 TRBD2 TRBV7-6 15 CASSLEHAGGYEQFF TGTGCCAGCAGCTTAGAGCATGCGGGGGGGTATGAGCAGTTCTTC
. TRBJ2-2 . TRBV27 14 CASSPLDRPGELFF TGTGCCAGCAGTCCCCTGGACCGCCCCGGAGAGCTGTTTTTT
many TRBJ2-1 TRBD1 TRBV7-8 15 CASHPSGDSYNEQFF TGTGCCAGCCACCCGTCAGGGGACAGCTACAATGAGCAGTTCTTC
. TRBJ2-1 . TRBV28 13 CASSLPGAVEQFF TGTGCCAGCAGTTTGCCTGGCGCGGTTGAGCAGTTCTTC
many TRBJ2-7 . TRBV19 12 CASSNDGPEQYF TGTGCCAGTAGTAACGACGGACCGGAGCAGTACTTC
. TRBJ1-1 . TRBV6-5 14 CASSRGAADTEAFF TGTGCCAGCAGCCGGGGGGCAGCGGACACTGAAGCTTTCTTT
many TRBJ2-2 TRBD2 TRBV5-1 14 CASSFQRGTGELFF TGCGCCAGCAGCTTCCAGCGGGGGACCGGGGAGCTGTTTTTT
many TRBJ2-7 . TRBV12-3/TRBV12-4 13 CASSLSQDWEQYF TGTGCCAGCAGTTTAAGCCAAGATTGGGAGCAGTACTTC
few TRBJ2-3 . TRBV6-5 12 CASKGMADTQYF TGTGCCAGCAAGGGGATGGCAGATACGCAGTATTTT
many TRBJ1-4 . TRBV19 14 CASSIDQTGEKLFF TGTGCCAGTAGTATAGATCAGACGGGAGAAAAACTGTTTTTT
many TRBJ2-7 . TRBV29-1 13 CSVTQGLSGEQYF TGCAGCGTTACCCAGGGATTATCCGGCGAGCAGTACTTC
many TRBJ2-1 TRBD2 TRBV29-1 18 CSVAGLAGEQRSYNEQFF TGCAGCGTTGCCGGACTAGCGGGGGAACAACGCTCCTACAATGAGCAGTTCTTC
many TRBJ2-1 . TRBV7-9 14 CASSLARDYNEQFF TGTGCCAGCAGCTTAGCGCGGGACTACAATGAGCAGTTCTTC
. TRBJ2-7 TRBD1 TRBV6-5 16 CASSYRQGMGSYEQYF TGTGCCAGCAGTTACCGACAGGGAATGGGTAGCTACGAGCAGTACTTC
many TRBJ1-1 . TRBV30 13 CAWSFGGRTEAFF TGTGCCTGGTCCTTCGGGGGGAGGACTGAAGCTTTCTTT
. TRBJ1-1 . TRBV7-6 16 CASSLVVRVMNTEAFF TGTGCCAGCAGCTTAGTGGTCCGCGTTATGAACACTGAAGCTTTCTTT
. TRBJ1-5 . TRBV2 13 CASSAGRVQPQHF TGTGCCAGCAGTGCGGGACGTGTTCAGCCCCAGCATTTT
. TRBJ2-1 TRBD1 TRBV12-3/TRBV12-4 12 CASRAGGYEQFF TGTGCCAGCAGGGCAGGGGGCTATGAGCAGTTCTTC
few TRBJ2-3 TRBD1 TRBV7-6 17 CASSLASGQGGTDTQYF TGTGCCAGCAGCTTAGCGTCGGGACAGGGTGGCACAGATACGCAGTATTTT
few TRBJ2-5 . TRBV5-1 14 CASSLDSGQETQYF TGCGCCAGCAGCTTGGATAGCGGCCAAGAGACCCAGTACTTC
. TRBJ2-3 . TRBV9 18 CASSVAPSVALGTDTQYF TGTGCCAGCAGCGTAGCTCCATCGGTAGCCCTCGGCACAGATACGCAGTATTTT
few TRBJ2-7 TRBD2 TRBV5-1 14 CATKLERGTYEQYF TGCGCCACCAAGCTTGAGCGGGGAACCTACGAGCAGTACTTC